A selection of T cell receptor beta chains follows, all from one sample in a study of blood T cells in healthy people across ages. TCRdb reanalysed the 5' RACE reads using MiXCR and keeps one entry per CDR3 protein. The repertoire consists of around 900,000 distinct CDR3 sequences, with around 26% occurring once and the leading ten covering around 15%. Sequenced sample: blood. The origin of the receptors is a woman older than 75 in good health. Each CDR3 is given with its conserved first and last residue. The D gene is left open where the match is weak. A row's size may be missing; if present it is once, few, many or a size class.

J	D	V	size	CDR3	DNA
TRBJ1-6	TRBD1	TRBV7-8	-	CASSLEGRQGNSPLHF	TGTGCCAGCAGCTTAGAGGGGCGACAGGGTAATTCACCCCTCCACTTT
TRBJ2-4	-	TRBV6-2/TRBV6-3	few	CASSTPRSKNIQYF	TGTGCCAGCAGTACGCCAAGAAGCAAAAACATTCAGTACTTC
TRBJ2-5	TRBD1	TRBV30	-	CAWSNERTGVTQYF	TGTGCCTGGAGTAATGAAAGGACAGGGGTGACCCAGTACTTC
TRBJ2-3	TRBD1	TRBV7-2	many	CASSSKGGPRQGAADTQYF	TGTGCCAGCAGCTCAAAAGGGGGTCCAAGACAGGGGGCGGCAGATACGCAGTATTTT
TRBJ2-5	-	TRBV6-2/TRBV6-3	many	CASSYGQGRKTQYF	TGTGCCAGCAGTTACGGCCAGGGGCGAAAGACCCAGTACTTC
TRBJ2-1	-	TRBV6-5	few	CASSKRTAYNEQFF	TGTGCCAGCAGCAAAAGGACAGCCTACAATGAGCAGTTCTTC
TRBJ2-1	TRBD2	TRBV20-1	many	CSARSAGGPFSYNEQFF	TGCAGTGCTAGGTCCGCGGGGGGTCCTTTCTCCTACAATGAGCAGTTCTTC
TRBJ2-4	TRBD2	TRBV12-3/TRBV12-4	many	CASSPQAGGLAKNIQYF	TGTGCCAGCAGTCCCCAAGCGGGGGGGTTAGCCAAAAACATTCAGTACTTC
TRBJ2-3	TRBD2	TRBV5-1	-	CASSLGALPGGPADTQYF	TGCGCCAGCAGCTTGGGGGCGCTACCGGGGGGGCCGGCAGATACGCAGTATTTT
TRBJ1-1	TRBD1	TRBV7-8	-	CASSPNNRGRNTEAFF	TGTGCCAGCAGCCCGAATAACAGGGGGCGAAACACTGAAGCTTTCTTT
TRBJ1-6	-	TRBV27	once	CASSRPNRANSPLHF	TGTGCCAGCAGCCGTCCAAACAGGGCTAATTCACCCCTCCACTTT
TRBJ2-3	-	TRBV11-3	many	CASSAFLGGASTDTQYF	TGTGCCAGCAGCGCCTTTCTGGGTGGGGCTAGCACAGATACGCAGTATTTT
TRBJ2-7	-	TRBV29-1	-	CSGRVSSYNEQYF	TGCAGTGGCAGAGTTAGCTCCTACAATGAGCAGTACTTC
TRBJ2-4	TRBD2	TRBV6-2/TRBV6-3	-	CASSPWTSGGHGLDF	TGTGCCAGCAGCCCGTGGACTAGCGGGGGCCATGGTCTGGACTTC
TRBJ2-3	TRBD2	TRBV6-6	many	CASRLHRGGVEGDTQYF	TGTGCCAGCAGGCTCCATCGGGGGGGTGTTGAGGGAGATACGCAGTATTTT
TRBJ2-1	-	TRBV7-2	many	CASSLSPSSYNEQFF	TGTGCCAGCAGCTTATCCCCGAGCTCCTACAATGAGCAGTTCTTC
TRBJ1-2	TRBD1	TRBV29-1	many	CSVVTGGNYGYTF	TGCAGCGTGGTGACAGGGGGGAACTATGGCTACACCTTC
TRBJ2-5	TRBD2	TRBV7-2	many	CASSRSGGSVTQYF	TGTGCCAGCAGCCGTAGCGGGGGGTCAGTGACCCAGTACTTC
TRBJ1-2	-	TRBV4-1	many	CASSQASQGTNYGYTF	TGCGCCAGCAGCCAAGCCTCTCAGGGGACTAACTATGGCTACACCTTC
TRBJ1-2	TRBD1	TRBV4-3	-	CASSQGAGGGGYTF	TGCGCCAGCAGCCAAGGGGCAGGGGGAGGGGGCTACACCTTC
TRBJ2-2	TRBD1	TRBV11-2	few	CASSLWTGGAYEELFF	TGTGCCAGCAGCTTATGGACAGGGGGCGCGTACGAGGAGCTGTTTTTT
TRBJ1-1	TRBD1	TRBV20-1	-	CSASGDRGRDTEAFF	TGCAGTGCTAGTGGGGACAGGGGGCGAGACACTGAAGCTTTCTTT
TRBJ1-2	TRBD1	TRBV4-2	many	CASSQDQSGTGSKNYGYTF	TGTGCCAGCAGCCAAGATCAATCCGGGACAGGGAGCAAAAATTATGGCTACACCTTC
TRBJ2-3	TRBD1	TRBV5-1	-	CASSRNTTNRGSTDTQYF	TGCGCCAGCAGCAGGAACACGACTAACAGGGGGAGCACAGATACGCAGTATTTT
TRBJ1-5	-	TRBV5-1	many	CASSLAGPNQPQHF	TGTGCCAGCAGTTTGGCAGGACCCAATCAGCCCCAGCATTTT
TRBJ2-1	-	TRBV5-1	many	CASSWDYNEQFF	TGCGCCAGCAGCTGGGACTACAATGAGCAGTTCTTC
TRBJ1-1	TRBD1	TRBV7-2	-	CASSSTPGGSEAFF	TGTGCCAGCAGCTCAACACCAGGGGGTTCAGAAGCTTTCTTT
TRBJ2-5	TRBD2	TRBV7-6	-	CASSLISGGETQYF	TGTGCCAGCAGCTTAATCTCGGGGGGTGAGACCCAGTACTTC
TRBJ2-6	-	TRBV6-5	many	CASSYSQYPGDAFGGANVLTF	TGTGCCAGCAGTTACTCGCAATACCCAGGGGACGCCTTCGGTGGGGCCAACGTCCTGACTTTC
TRBJ2-7	TRBD1	TRBV11-2	few	CASSLGTGELYEQYF	TGTGCCAGCAGCCTCGGGACAGGTGAGTTATACGAGCAGTACTTC
TRBJ1-1	TRBD1	TRBV29-1	-	CSVETQGSTEAFF	TGCAGCGTTGAAACACAGGGGTCCACTGAAGCTTTCTTT
TRBJ2-1	TRBD1	TRBV2	few	CALSRDRGFNEQFF	TGTGCCTTATCACGGGACAGGGGTTTCAATGAGCAGTTCTTC
TRBJ1-1	TRBD1	TRBV6-5	-	CASSKRQGRMNTEAFF	TGTGCCAGCAGTAAACGACAGGGTAGGATGAACACTGAAGCTTTCTTT
TRBJ1-1	TRBD1	TRBV4-2	-	CASSQAGGKRRTFF	TGTGCCAGCAGCCAAGCAGGGGGAAAAAGAAGGACTTTCTTT
TRBJ2-5	-	TRBV5-5	-	CASRFRVNQEPQYF	TGTGCCAGCCGTTTCAGGGTTAACCAAGAGCCCCAGTACTTC
TRBJ1-5	-	TRBV20-1	few	CSAKTLEANQPQHF	TGCAGTGCTAAGACCCTAGAAGCCAATCAGCCCCAGCATTTT
TRBJ2-1	-	TRBV14	many	CASSQPGPAYNEQFF	TGTGCCAGCAGCCAACCAGGGCCTGCCTACAATGAGCAGTTCTTC
TRBJ2-1	TRBD1	TRBV5-1	many	CASRLGQGSNNEQFF	TGCGCCAGCAGATTGGGACAGGGATCCAACAATGAGCAGTTCTTC
TRBJ1-6	-	TRBV20-1	few	CSARGGRSPLHF	TGCAGTGCTAGGGGCGGTCGGTCACCCCTCCACTTT
TRBJ2-1	TRBD2	TRBV6-5	many	CASSYHHWPSGGPNNEQFF	TGTGCCAGCAGTTACCACCACTGGCCCAGCGGGGGACCTAACAATGAGCAGTTCTTC
TRBJ2-1	-	TRBV6-2/TRBV6-3	-	CTSSYPGIGQFF	TGTACCAGCAGTTATCCGGGGATTGGGCAGTTCTTC
TRBJ1-4	-	TRBV25-1	-	CASSDLSGANEKLFF	TGTGCCAGCAGTGACCTATCGGGGGCTAATGAAAAACTGTTTTTT
TRBJ2-1	TRBD1	TRBV2	-	CASMTGTEVKHEQFF	TGTGCCAGCATGACCGGGACAGAGGTTAAACATGAGCAGTTCTTC
TRBJ2-1	-	TRBV5-1	many	CASSLVGDSYNEQFF	TGCGCCAGCAGCTTGGTTGGGGATTCCTACAATGAGCAGTTCTTC
TRBJ2-1	TRBD2	TRBV5-1	many	CASSSSSGGANEQFF	TGCGCCAGCAGCTCCTCCAGCGGGGGGGCCAATGAGCAGTTCTTC
TRBJ2-4	TRBD2	TRBV7-8	-	CASSLSSGGLRGVQYF	TGCGCCAGCAGCTTATCTAGCGGGGGCCTGAGGGGGGTTCAGTACTTC
TRBJ1-4	-	TRBV5-1	-	CASSLFEGVREKLFF	TGCGCCAGCAGCTTGTTCGAGGGTGTACGGGAAAAACTGTTTTTT
TRBJ2-7	-	TRBV20-1	few	CSARDRGGPAYEQYF	TGCAGTGCTAGAGATCGGGGCGGGCCCGCCTACGAGCAGTACTTC
TRBJ2-2	-	TRBV10-3	many	CAISDPGLNTGELFF	TGTGCCATCAGTGATCCAGGGCTGAACACCGGGGAGCTGTTTTTT
TRBJ2-3	-	TRBV6-5	many	CASSYSRGRTDTQYF	TGTGCCAGCAGTTACTCGCGGGGTCGCACAGATACGCAGTATTTT
TRBJ1-4	-	TRBV7-6	-	CTSSLYSTVDGNNEKLFF	TGTACCAGCAGCTTATATAGCACTGTGGACGGCAATAATGAAAAACTGTTTTTT
TRBJ1-1	-	TRBV11-2	-	CASSLGQVTEAFF	TGTGCCAGCAGCTTAGGACAGGTAACTGAAGCTTTCTTT
TRBJ2-7	-	TRBV21-1	many	CASPQTSQGDYEQYF	TGTGCCAGCCCTCAGACGAGTCAGGGGGACTACGAGCAGTACTTC
TRBJ1-2	-	TRBV4-3	many	CASSQDRSYGYTF	TGTGCCAGCAGTCAGGACAGAAGCTATGGCTACACCTTC
TRBJ2-5	TRBD2	TRBV7-2	many	CASGREFQETQYF	TGTGCCAGCGGGCGGGAGTTCCAAGAGACCCAGTACTTC
TRBJ1-4	-	TRBV6-2/TRBV6-3	few	CASSSHGRGEKLFF	TGTGCCAGCAGTTCCCATGGGCGAGGTGAAAAACTGTTTTTT
TRBJ2-7	TRBD1	TRBV7-2	many	CASSWGQKYEQYF	TGTGCCAGCAGCTGGGGACAGAAATACGAGCAGTACTTC